This T cell receptor (beta chain) stems from a study of CD8+ T cells in alopecia areata. Germline loops: CDR1 SGHTA, CDR2 FQGNSA. The CDR3 is 11 amino acids in total, end residues counted. Following RNA extraction, reverse transcription yielded cDNA that acted as the sequencing template. Method: immunoSEQ multiplex PCR; TCRdb's copy keeps in-frame clones and lacks some. The repertoire holds roughly 200,000 clones, with roughly 65% as singletons. The sorting of PBMCs gave CD4+ and CD8+ T cells. This clone was picked up a small number of times. It is unclear where the CDR3 begins or ends on the DNA, so no DNA is shown, and the CDR3 is as TCRdb lists it.

The chain recombines TRBV7-2 with TRBJ1-1. This TCR derives from a human donor with alopecia areata. Sequencing was performed on CD4+ T cells sorted from blood, taken at week 0. CDR3 sequence reads: CASSWGRGTFF.